The 21 T cell receptor beta chains below all came from one sample that was sequenced in a study of T-cell memory formation after mild COVID-19. Each CDR3 protein gets one entry after TCRdb re-called the 5' RACE reads with MiXCR. The sample yields under 600,000 distinct CDR3 sequences, about 20% seen once. The sample taken for sequencing was PBMCs or a T cell subset sorted from them (not recorded which). These receptors were collected from an adult woman who had mild COVID-19 (a few samples of this study predate the infection). Cell type and time point are not known.

The gene calls are TRBV5-1 and TRBJ1-3, with TRBD1 identical over 11 bases. There are 18 residues in the CDR3. Trimming removed 4 bases from V and 0 bases from J; junction bases left unmatched: 9. In germline, CDR1 is SGHRS, CDR2 YFSETQ. Here the CDR3 DNA reads TGCGCCAGCAGCCTCGGACAGGGGGCAGGAGGCTCTGGAAACACCATATATTTT. Its protein product is CASSLGQGAGGSGNTIYF.

This clonotype was counted ten times or more. At one end, the junction sequence differs from germline, possibly due to a read error. This chain connects TRBV5-1 to TRBJ1-1; D might be TRBD1 (6 bases). From germline, CDR1 is SGHRS and CDR2 YFSETQ. This CDR3 is built from 14 residues. The CDR3: CASSLGDKNTEAFF. Here the CDR3 DNA reads TGTGCCAGCAGTTTGGGGGACAAGAACACTGAAGCTTTCTTT.

The rearrangement links TRBV10-3 to TRBJ1-2; D uncertain. Germline V gene lookup returns CDR1 ENHRY and CDR2 SYGVKD. Between the trimmed V and J ends, which lost 4 bases and 6 bases, there was a span of 9 bases. The CDR3 totals 12 residues. The chain's CDR3 is CAISGPSDGYTF. The CDR3 coding sequence is TGTGCCATCAGTGGGCCCAGTGATGGCTACACCTTC.

The J gene is TRBJ2-7, the V gene TRBV27; 11 nucleotides match TRBD1. CDR3 length: 14 residues. Germline V gene data show CDR1 as MNHEY and CDR2 as SMNVEV (reference sequence). The V and J ends lost 5 bases and 4 bases, in that order; junction bases with no gene match: 4. The DNA of the CDR3 is TGTGCCAGCAGTCGGACAGGGGGCATGTACGAGCAGTACTTC. It yields the protein CASSRTGGMYEQYF.

The rearrangement links TRBV11-2 to TRBJ2-7; possibly TRBD1 for D (5 bases). V dropped 3 bases and J dropped 1 base, with 22 bases sitting between them. CDR1 is SGHAT and CDR2 is FQNNGV in the germline V gene. The length of the CDR3 is 18 residues. CDR3 sequence (DNA): TGTGCCAGCAGCTTTCCAGGGATAGTATCCGACTCGTCCTACGAGCAGTACTTC. As protein: CASSFPGIVSDSSYEQYF.

V usage is TRBV5-4 and J usage is TRBJ1-6, with a weak D call TRBD1 (5 bases). This CDR3 has 14 residues. Germline-derived CDR1 and CDR2 are SGHNT and YYREEE (reference sequence). V was shortened by 3 bases and J by 8 bases, with 12 bases between the two germline ends. CDR3 region: CASSSGRADSPLHF. The DNA for the CDR3 is TGTGCCAGCAGCTCTGGCAGGGCGGATTCACCCCTCCACTTT.

The chain has TRBV7-2 and TRBJ2-5, with 7 positions matching TRBD1. CDR3 size: 18 residues. V shed 5 bases, J shed 5 bases, and the junction held 20 bases outside the gene matches. CDR1 and CDR2 (germline): SGHTA, FQGNSA. CDR3 DNA: TGTGCCAGCAGCCTTAGTACAAGCGCGACAGGGATGTCGGAGACCCAGTACTTC. It translates to CASSLSTSATGMSETQYF.

The rearrangement links TRBV24-1 to TRBJ2-7; possibly TRBD2 for D (5 bases). Germline V gene lookup returns CDR1 KGHDR and CDR2 SFDVKD. V was pared by 4 bases and J by 5 bases, with 14 bases between. The CDR3 runs to 14 residues. The CDR3 sequence is CATSDPRVANEQYF. The CDR3 bases are TGTGCCACCAGTGACCCGAGGGTTGCGAACGAGCAGTACTTC.

This clonotype has a handful of counts. The gene calls are TRBV9 and TRBJ2-1; 10 bases are a match to TRBD2. The length of the CDR3 is 16 residues. CDR1 is SGDLS and CDR2 is YYNGEE in the germline V gene. V trimming: 4 bases; J trimming: 0 bases; junction bases outside the gene matches: 4. For the CDR3, the DNA is TGTGCCAGCAGCAAAGCTAGCGGGAGCTCCTACAATGAGCAGTTCTTC. Its translation is CASSKASGSSYNEQFF. Together with reference TRBV9 and TRBJ2-1, the CDR3 gives the full variable domain: DSGVTQTPKHLITATGQRVTLRCSPRSGDLSVYWYQQSLDQGLQFLIQYYNGEERAKGNILERFSAQQFPDLHSELNLSSLELGDSALYFCASSKASGSSYNEQFFGPGTRLTVL.

V is TRBV6-5 and J is TRBJ2-7, with D possibly matching TRBD1 (5 bases). CDR3 length: 13 residues. With 6 bases removed from V and 2 bases from J, the gap between germline ends came to 11 bases. The germline V gene encodes CDR1 MNHEY and CDR2 SVGAGI. The CDR3 DNA reads TGTGCCAGCAGACAGGCTCCAACCTACGAGCAGTACTTC. Amino acids: CASRQAPTYEQYF.

This clonotype was counted between two and nine times. The chain is built from TRBV12-3 or TRBV12-4 and TRBJ2-7; 12 positions agree with TRBD2. The CDR3 covers 17 residues. V shed 1 base and J 2 bases; nucleotides not matched to a gene: 6. Here the CDR3 reads CASSLGGLAGPTYEQYF. In DNA, the CDR3 is TGTGCCAGCAGTTTAGGGGGACTAGCGGGCCCAACCTACGAGCAGTACTTC.

This clonotype was seen a few times. The chain couples TRBV9 to TRBJ2-5, with D uncertain. The germline gives CDR1 SGDLS, CDR2 YYNGEE. This CDR3 contains 15 residues. V lost 4 bases and J lost 1, with 14 bases in between. In DNA form, the CDR3 reads TGTGCCAGCAGCACCCGTCCATGGAGCCAAGAGACCCAGTACTTC. It is translated as CASSTRPWSQETQYF.

This clonotype appeared a few times. The chain links TRBV24-1 to TRBJ2-3, with unresolved D. Germline CDR1 KGHDR, CDR2 SFDVKD. This CDR3 has 15 residues. The V end was cut by 2 bases, the J end by 2 bases, with 10 bases between. In DNA form, the CDR3 reads TGTGCCACCAGTGATTACCAAGGATACACAGATACGCAGTATTTT. Encoded protein: CATSDYQGYTDTQYF.

V and J are TRBV12-3 or TRBV12-4 and TRBJ1-1; 8 bases agree with TRBD1. The CDR3 has 16 residues. V lost 3 bases and J lost 5; bases outside the gene matches: 11. Written as DNA, the CDR3 is TGTGCCAGCAGTTTGAGCCGGACAGGGCCCCTAACTGAAGCTTTCTTT. Residues: CASSLSRTGPLTEAFF.

The J gene is TRBJ2-2, the V gene TRBV7-6, with TRBD1 matching over 12 bases. Germline lookup yields CDR1 SGHVS and CDR2 FNYEAQ. This CDR3 is built from 16 residues. Trimming removed 4 bases from V and 6 bases from J; junction bases left unmatched: 6. The CDR3 sequence: CASSSPGQGAPGELFF. The CDR3 nucleotides read TGTGCCAGCAGCTCGCCGGGACAGGGGGCGCCCGGGGAGCTGTTTTTT. Filled out from reference TRBV7-6 and TRBJ2-2, the complete variable domain reads GAGVSQSPRYKVTKRGQDVALRCDPISGHVSLYWYRQALGQGPEFLTYFNYEAQQDKSGLPNDRFSAERPEGSISTLTIQRTEQRDSAMYRCASSSPGQGAPGELFFGEGSRLTVL.

About this clonotype itself: The junction departs from the called germline gene at one end, perhaps through a read error. The J gene is TRBJ1-3, the V gene TRBV2; D ambiguous. Looked up from germline, CDR1 is SNHLY and CDR2 is FYNNEI. This CDR3 is built from 15 residues. The CDR3 region has the DNA TGTGCCAGCAGTGATTTTCAGGTCTCTGGAATCACCATATATTTT. Amino acids: CASSDFQVSGITIYF.

The chain couples TRBV7-9 to TRBJ2-1, with 15 bases identical to TRBD2. The junction had 17 bases not matched to a gene; V was cut back by 8 bases and J by 0 bases. The germline V gene encodes CDR1 SEHNR and CDR2 FQNEAQ (reference sequence). CDR3 size: 21 residues. CDR3 region: CASDSNSGTSGRPSSYNEQFF. The CDR3 DNA reads TGTGCCAGCGACTCCAACTCCGGGACTAGCGGGAGGCCGAGCTCCTACAATGAGCAGTTCTTC.

This clonotype was found a few times. This CDR3 reads CASSLATGTGGFDEQFF. For the CDR3, the DNA is TGTGCCAGCAGCTTAGCTACCGGGACAGGGGGCTTCGATGAGCAGTTCTTC. The chain recombines TRBV7-9 with TRBJ2-1; TRBD1 matches 12 bases. Trimming removed 0 bases from V and 8 bases from J; junction bases left unmatched: 8. The CDR3 length is 17 residues. The germline gives CDR1 SEHNR, CDR2 FQNEAQ (reference sequence).

Many counts were recorded for this clonotype. This chain connects TRBV5-1 to TRBJ2-2; D is uncertain. The ends were cut back, 0 bases at V and 7 bases at J, with 7 bases in the middle. This CDR3 has 13 residues. Germline loops: CDR1 SGHRS, CDR2 YFSETQ. For the CDR3, the DNA is TGCGCCAGCAGCTTGGAAGTTATCGGGGAGCTGTTTTTT. It translates to CASSLEVIGELFF.

The chain joins TRBV4-2 to TRBJ2-3; 9 bases are a match to TRBD2. The V gene's germline CDR1 is LGHNA and CDR2 YNFKEQ. Losses at the gene ends were 0 bases for V and 6 bases for J; bases not matched to a gene: 10. CDR3 size: 17 residues. This CDR3 is CASSQERASGGTDTQYF. Written as DNA, the CDR3 is TGTGCCAGCAGCCAAGAGCGAGCCAGCGGGGGGACGGATACGCAGTATTTT.

This clonotype was seen a few times. The CDR3 loop reads CASSTGLAGVTDTQYF. For the CDR3, the DNA is TGTGCCAGCAGCACGGGACTAGCGGGAGTCACAGATACGCAGTATTTT. The J gene is TRBJ2-3, the V gene TRBV11-3, with 14 bases identical to TRBD2. The CDR3 spans 16 residues. Germline V gives CDR1 SGHNT, CDR2 YENEEA. V lost 5 bases and J lost 2; bases outside the gene matches: 3.